This entry concerns a single T cell receptor beta chain. The antigen remains undetermined. When sampled, the donors appeared nominally healthy, though they likely had unrecorded immune exposures. Trimming pared 2 bases from V and 7 bases from J, leaving 7 bases between. This CDR3 region has 12 residues. Germline V gene data show CDR1 as SGHRS and CDR2 as YFSETQ. PCR involved 60 Vbeta and 13 Jbeta primers. Sequencing used immunoSEQ multiplex PCR; TCRdb keeps in-frame clones, though not all of them. This table has some 51,000 clones, 70% to 75% appearing once. The sample comes from a study of cytomegalovirus exposure and HLA in healthy donors. Findings and caveats of the study: Overall, about 160 TCR beta chains were annotated as cytomegalovirus-associated.

This receptor was obtained from a middle-aged man in good health and CMV-seropositive. Sequenced input: PBMCs. The genes are TRBV5-1 and TRBJ1-3; D remains unclear. The CDR3 loop is CASSFSGNTIYF. The CDR3 DNA reads as TGCGCCAGCAGCTTTTCGGGGAACACCATATATTTT.